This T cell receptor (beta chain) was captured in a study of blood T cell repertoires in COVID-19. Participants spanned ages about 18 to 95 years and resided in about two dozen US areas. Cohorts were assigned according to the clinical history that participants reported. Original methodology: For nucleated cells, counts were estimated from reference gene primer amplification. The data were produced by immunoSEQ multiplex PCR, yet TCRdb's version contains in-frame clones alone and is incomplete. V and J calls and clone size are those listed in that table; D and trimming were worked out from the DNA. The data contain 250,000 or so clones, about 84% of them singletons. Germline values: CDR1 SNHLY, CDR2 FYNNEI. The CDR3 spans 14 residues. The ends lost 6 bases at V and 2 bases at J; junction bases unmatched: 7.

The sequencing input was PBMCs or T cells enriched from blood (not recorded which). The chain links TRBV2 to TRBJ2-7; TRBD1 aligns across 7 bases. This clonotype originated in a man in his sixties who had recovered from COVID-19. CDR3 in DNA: TGTGCCAGCAGCTATACAGGGGTTCCCTACGAGCAGTACTTC. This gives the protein CASSYTGVPYEQYF.